This T cell receptor (beta chain) was found in a study of OX40 agonist ivuxolimab in advanced cancers. The CDR3 is 13 residues long. Trimming left V 8 bases short and J 2 bases short, with 13 bases between. CDR1 and CDR2 from the germline V gene are SGHNT and YENEEA. This clone is a singleton in its sample. The method was immunoSEQ multiplex PCR; TCRdb's version includes in-frame clones alone and lacks a portion of them. Among roughly 92,000 clones listed, more than 75% were seen once. Specimen: CD4+ or CD8+ T cells sorted from blood, collected in a trial of the OX40 agonist ivuxolimab. This clonotype was sampled from an adult with an advanced solid tumor such as melanoma, head and neck, liver or kidney cancer. The V call is TRBV11-3, the J call TRBJ2-7; D gene unclear. This CDR3 reads CASSKRHPYEQYF. CDR3 bases: TGTGCCAGCTCCAAACGGCATCCCTACGAGCAGTACTTC.